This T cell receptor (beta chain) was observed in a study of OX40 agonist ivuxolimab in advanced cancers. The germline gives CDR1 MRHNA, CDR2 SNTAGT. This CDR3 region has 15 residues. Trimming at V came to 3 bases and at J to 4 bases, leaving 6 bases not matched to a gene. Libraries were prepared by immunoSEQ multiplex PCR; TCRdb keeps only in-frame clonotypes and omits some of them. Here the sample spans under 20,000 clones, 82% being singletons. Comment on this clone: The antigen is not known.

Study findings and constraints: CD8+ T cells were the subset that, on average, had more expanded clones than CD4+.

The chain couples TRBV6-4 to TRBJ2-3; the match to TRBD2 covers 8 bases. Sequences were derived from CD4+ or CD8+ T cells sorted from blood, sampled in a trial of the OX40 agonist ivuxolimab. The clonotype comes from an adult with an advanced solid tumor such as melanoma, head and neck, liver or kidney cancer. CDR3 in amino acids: CASSEGIAGSDTQYF. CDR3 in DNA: TGTGCCAGCAGTGAAGGAATAGCGGGGTCAGATACGCAGTATTTT.